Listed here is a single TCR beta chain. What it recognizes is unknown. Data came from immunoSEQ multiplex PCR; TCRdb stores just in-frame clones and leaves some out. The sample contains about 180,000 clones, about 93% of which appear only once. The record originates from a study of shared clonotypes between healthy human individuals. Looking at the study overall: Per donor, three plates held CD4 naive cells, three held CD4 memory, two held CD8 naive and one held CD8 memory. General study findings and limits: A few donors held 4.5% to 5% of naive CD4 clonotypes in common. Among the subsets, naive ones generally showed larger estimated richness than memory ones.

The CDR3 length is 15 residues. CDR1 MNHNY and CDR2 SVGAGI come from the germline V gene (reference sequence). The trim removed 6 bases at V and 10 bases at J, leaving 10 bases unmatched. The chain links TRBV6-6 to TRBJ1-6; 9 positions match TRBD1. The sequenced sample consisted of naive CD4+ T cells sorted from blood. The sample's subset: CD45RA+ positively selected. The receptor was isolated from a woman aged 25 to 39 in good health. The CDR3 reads CASSQPGQGGSPLHF. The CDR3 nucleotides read TGTGCCAGCAGCCAGCCGGGACAGGGAGGATCACCCCTCCACTTT.